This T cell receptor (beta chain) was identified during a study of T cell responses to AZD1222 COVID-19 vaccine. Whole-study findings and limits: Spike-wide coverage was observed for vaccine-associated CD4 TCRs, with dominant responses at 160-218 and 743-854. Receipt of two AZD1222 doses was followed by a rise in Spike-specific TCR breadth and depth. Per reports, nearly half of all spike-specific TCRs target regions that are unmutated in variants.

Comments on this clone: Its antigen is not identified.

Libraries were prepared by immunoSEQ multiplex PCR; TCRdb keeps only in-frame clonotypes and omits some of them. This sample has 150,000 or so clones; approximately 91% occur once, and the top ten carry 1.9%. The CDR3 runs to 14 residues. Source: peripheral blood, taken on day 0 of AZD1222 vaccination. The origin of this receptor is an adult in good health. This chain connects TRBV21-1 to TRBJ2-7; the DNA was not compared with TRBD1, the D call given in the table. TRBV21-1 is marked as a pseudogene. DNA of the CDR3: TGTGCCAGCAGCAAAGTCTCGACAGCCTACGAGCAGTACTTC. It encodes CASSKVSTAYEQYF.